The next 28 T cell receptor beta chains were all read from a single sample in a study of cytomegalovirus exposure and HLA in healthy donors. The PCR employed 60 Vbeta primers together with 13 Jbeta primers. Here immunoSEQ multiplex PCR was the method, and the copy in TCRdb shows in-frame clones only, minus some. The sample lists 120,000 or so clones; around 78% were seen once. The sample consisted of PBMCs. The receptors derive from a young man in good health and CMV-seropositive.

V gene TRBV7-2 combines with J gene TRBJ2-7, with 9 bases lining up with TRBD1. This CDR3 has 14 amino acids. The germline gives CDR1 SGHTA, CDR2 FQGNSA. V shed 5 bases and J 4 bases; nucleotides not matched to a gene: 6. DNA for the CDR3: TGTGCCAGCAGCCCCGGGACAGGGTTATACGAGCAGTACTTC. It yields the protein CASSPGTGLYEQYF.

This chain links TRBV5-4 with TRBJ1-2, with TRBD1 matching over 7 bases. Germline V lookup: CDR1 SGHNT, CDR2 YYREEE (reference sequence). The junction had 4 bases not matched to a gene; V was cut back by 2 bases and J by 3 bases. This CDR3 region has 14 residues. CDR3 sequence: CASSLQGLDYGYTF. The CDR3 DNA follows: TGTGCCAGCAGCTTACAGGGGTTAGACTATGGCTACACCTTC.

The rearrangement uses TRBV6-1 and TRBJ1-2; 7 bases line up with TRBD1. With 0 bases clipped from V and 4 bases from J, the junction kept 8 bases outside the gene matches. The CDR3 totals 16 residues. The germline V gene encodes CDR1 MNHNS and CDR2 SASEGT. The CDR3 sequence is CASSEALLDRSYGYTF. The CDR3, as DNA: TGTGCCAGCAGTGAAGCGCTTCTGGACAGGAGCTATGGCTACACCTTC.

This chain links TRBV9 with TRBJ1-2; TRBD1 aligns across 8 bases. The CDR3 is 14 amino acids. Per germline, CDR1 SGDLS and CDR2 YYNGEE. Unmatched junction bases numbered 7, after V lost 4 bases and J lost 5 bases. DNA for the CDR3: TGTGCCAGCAGCCCTGGACAGGGCGAATATGGCTACACCTTC. Protein: CASSPGQGEYGYTF.

This clone was picked up one time. J is TRBJ2-5 and V is TRBV18; D may be TRBD1 (6 bases). The CDR3 is made up of 13 amino acids. CDR1 is KGHSH, CDR2 LQKENI, per germline. The V gene lost 6 bases and the J gene lost 5 bases, with 13 bases spanning the gap. The CDR3, as DNA: TGTGCCAGCTCGGCAGGGGTTGGGGAGACCCAGTACTTC. Its translation is CASSAGVGETQYF.

Only a few counts were recorded for this clone. The chain combines TRBV10-3 with TRBJ2-3; 8 nucleotides line up with TRBD1. The CDR3 covers 14 residues. The V gene's germline CDR1 is ENHRY and CDR2 SYGVKD. The junction had 6 bases not matched to a gene; V was cut back by 7 bases and J by 3 bases. The CDR3 DNA follows: TGTGCCATCACAGGGGGCGAGGGGACAGATACGCAGTATTTT. Protein: CAITGGEGTDTQYF.

CDR3 sequence: CASSVVAGNSPLHF. The CDR3 DNA reads as TGTGCCAGCAGCGTAGTCGCGGGGAATTCACCCCTCCACTTT. This chain joins TRBV9 and TRBJ1-6; D not certain. Trimming removed 0 bases from V and 7 bases from J, with 8 bases in between. Germline CDR1 and CDR2: SGDLS and YYNGEE. CDR3 length equals 14 residues.

The rearrangement uses TRBV6-6 and TRBJ1-1; TRBD1 aligns across 11 bases. J was trimmed by 5 bases and V by 6 bases; bases with no gene match: 8. The CDR3 loop spans 15 amino acids. The germline V gene encodes CDR1 MNHNY and CDR2 SVGAGI (reference sequence). For the CDR3, the DNA is TGTGCCAGCAGCACACGGGACAGGGGGTATACTGAAGCTTTCTTT. As protein: CASSTRDRGYTEAFF.

The V call is TRBV19, the J call TRBJ2-7; D not certain. CDR1 is LNHDA and CDR2 is SQIVND in the germline V gene (reference sequence). The CDR3 extends over 15 amino acids. Trimming pared 3 bases from V and 4 bases from J, leaving 16 bases between. This chain's CDR3 is CASSISFGGRYEQYF. The CDR3 coding sequence is TGTGCCAGTAGTATCTCCTTTGGCGGAAGATACGAGCAGTACTTC.

The J gene is TRBJ2-5, the V gene TRBV5-1, with TRBD1 matching over 7 bases. The V gene end was trimmed by 2 bases and the J gene end by 4 bases; junction bases not matched to a gene: 17. This CDR3 has 18 amino acids. Per germline, CDR1 SGHRS and CDR2 YFSETQ. The CDR3 spells CASSFGSTTTGWRETQYF. Here the CDR3 DNA reads TGCGCCAGCAGCTTTGGGTCGACTACGACAGGGTGGAGAGAGACCCAGTACTTC.

The genes are TRBV19 and TRBJ2-1; maybe TRBD1 (5 bases). Germline V gene lookup returns CDR1 LNHDA and CDR2 SQIVND (reference sequence). This CDR3 region has 18 residues. Trimming removed 6 bases from V and 0 bases from J, with 21 bases in between. This CDR3 is CASRGVSLHHASYNEQFF. DNA of the CDR3: TGTGCCAGTAGAGGGGTTAGTCTCCACCACGCCTCCTACAATGAGCAGTTCTTC.

CDR3 in amino acids: CASSLAWGQGREAFF. The CDR3 DNA sequence: TGTGCCAGCAGCTTAGCCTGGGGACAGGGGAGAGAAGCTTTCTTT. The chain carries TRBV7-2 and TRBJ1-1, with 10 positions matching TRBD1. Germline-derived CDR1 and CDR2 are SGHTA and FQGNSA. This CDR3 is built from 15 residues. Germline trimming cut 0 bases from V and 8 bases from J; bases unmatched to any gene: 6.

For this clone: A junction boundary mismatches the germline segment, possibly from a read error. The chain carries TRBV11-1 and TRBJ2-3, with TRBD2 matching over 7 bases. CDR1 is SGHAT, CDR2 FQDESV, per germline (reference sequence). The CDR3 spans 13 residues. For the CDR3, the DNA is TGTGCCAGCAGCTTAGATACGAGCGGGGAGTCATCTTTT. As protein: CASSLDTSGESSF.

V and J are TRBV9 and TRBJ2-2; D not resolved. The V end was cut by 0 bases, the J end by 0 bases, with 15 bases between. CDR3 length: 18 amino acids. Germline CDR1 and CDR2: SGDLS and YYNGEE. Here the CDR3 reads CASSVGGTTPPNTGELFF. The CDR3 bases are TGTGCCAGCAGCGTAGGAGGCACGACTCCTCCGAACACCGGGGAGCTGTTTTTT.

This clone appeared a single time. The rearrangement uses TRBV18 and TRBJ2-1; 10 positions match TRBD2. The CDR3 runs 15 residues. CDR1 is KGHSH and CDR2 is LQKENI in the germline V gene. V dropped 0 bases and J dropped 9; count of bases not matched to a gene: 5. The DNA of the CDR3 is TGTGCCAGCTCACCACCAGCGGGGGGGCATGGTGAGCAGTTCTTC. This codes for CASSPPAGGHGEQFF.

The genes are TRBV7-6 and TRBJ2-7; a weak D match, TRBD1 (5 bases). The CDR3 runs 14 residues. Germline CDR1 reads SGHVS; CDR2 reads FNYEAQ. V dropped 9 bases and J dropped 1 base, with 16 bases sitting between them. The CDR3 loop is CASSDWTSSYEQYF. CDR3 DNA sequence: TGTGCCAGTTCCGACTGGACATCATCCTACGAGCAGTACTTC.

The gene calls are TRBV4-1 and TRBJ2-7, with a tentative D call TRBD2 (6 bases). Germline CDR1 is MGHRA and CDR2 is YSYEKL. The V end was cut by 1 base, the J end by 2 bases, with 15 bases between. The CDR3 runs to 16 residues. The CDR3, as DNA: TGCGCCAGCAGCCAAGCCCCGGGACTGTATGCCTACGAGCAGTACTTC. It specifies CASSQAPGLYAYEQYF.

This sequence joins TRBV19 and TRBJ2-4; TRBD1 agrees at 7 bases. CDR1 is LNHDA and CDR2 is SQIVND in the germline V gene (reference sequence). The length of the CDR3 is 15 residues. Trimming removed 4 bases from V and 4 bases from J; junction bases left unmatched: 7. CDR3 DNA: TGTGCCAGTAGTACCTCCGGGACAGTTAAAAACATTCAGTACTTC. Its translation is CASSTSGTVKNIQYF. Together with reference TRBV19 and TRBJ2-4, the CDR3 gives the full variable domain: DGGITQSPKYLFRKEGQNVTLSCEQNLNHDAMYWYRQDPGQGLRLIYYSQIVNDFQKGDIAEGYSVSREKKESFPLTVTSAQKNPTAFYLCASSTSGTVKNIQYFGAGTRLSVL.

The chain carries TRBV25-1 and TRBJ2-7; TRBD1 agrees at 7 bases. The germline gives CDR1 MGHDK, CDR2 SYGVNS. The CDR3 runs to 14 residues. Trimming at V came to 2 bases and at J to 5 bases, leaving 6 bases not matched to a gene. The CDR3: CASSEQGVMDEQYF. In nucleotides, the CDR3 is TGTGCCAGCAGTGAACAGGGGGTAATGGACGAGCAGTACTTC.

This clone appeared once. The chain employs TRBV2 and TRBJ2-1; the D gene is possibly TRBD1 (5 bases). Germline V lookup: CDR1 SNHLY, CDR2 FYNNEI. This CDR3 has 13 amino acids. Trimming left V 7 bases short and J 5 bases short, with 12 bases between. CDR3: CASMKTANNEQFF. In DNA, the CDR3 is TGTGCCAGCATGAAGACAGCCAACAATGAGCAGTTCTTC. The whole variable domain, filled in from reference TRBV2 and TRBJ2-1, reads EPEVTQTPSHQVTQMGQEVILRCVPISNHLYFYWYRQILGQKVEFLVSFYNNEISEKSEIFDDQFSVERPDGSNFTLKIRSTKLEDSAMYFCASMKTANNEQFFGPGTRLTVL.

This sequence joins TRBV15 and TRBJ1-5; no clear D. The CDR3 loop spans 17 amino acids. The germline V gene encodes CDR1 LNHNV and CDR2 YYDKDF (reference sequence). With 0 bases removed from V and 0 bases from J, the gap between germline ends came to 12 bases. The CDR3 DNA reads TGTGCCACCAGCAGAGATCGCTGGAGGGATAGCAATCAGCCCCAGCATTTT. Protein sequence: CATSRDRWRDSNQPQHF.

V usage is TRBV7-7 and J usage is TRBJ2-5; D possibly corresponds to TRBD1 (6 bases). The germline V gene has CDR1 SSHAT and CDR2 FNYEAQ (reference sequence). The CDR3 has 15 amino acids. V was cut by 1 base and J by 3 bases, with 12 bases left in between. CDR3 loop: CASSLDRGYEETQYF. Here the CDR3 DNA reads TGTGCCAGCAGCTTAGATAGGGGGTACGAAGAGACCCAGTACTTC.

J is TRBJ2-7 and V is TRBV5-5, with a possible D match to TRBD1 (5 bases). The CDR3 loop spans 15 amino acids. V was pared by 6 bases and J by 0 bases, with 16 bases between. The germline CDR1 and CDR2 sequences are SGHKS and YYEKEE (reference sequence). The CDR3 DNA follows: TGTGCCAGCAAGGGGTTTACCGCGGACTCCTACGAGCAGTACTTC. Its protein product is CASKGFTADSYEQYF.

The V call is TRBV25-1, the J call TRBJ2-5, with D perhaps matching TRBD2 (5 bases). V was cut by 5 bases and J by 1 base, with 8 bases left in between. This CDR3 comprises 13 residues. Germline CDR1 and CDR2: MGHDK and SYGVNS. The CDR3 protein is CASSFAGQETQYF. CDR3 nucleotides: TGTGCCAGCAGTTTCGCGGGCCAAGAGACCCAGTACTTC.

This chain links TRBV11-2 with TRBJ2-1; a possible D gene is TRBD1 (6 bases). The CDR3 extends over 16 amino acids. Germline V CDR1 and CDR2: SGHAT, FQNNGV. Trimming left V 5 bases short and J 2 bases short, with 16 bases between. The CDR3 DNA reads TGTGCCAGCAGCCGTTCGATGGGGGCCCCCTACAATGAGCAGTTCTTC. Translation: CASSRSMGAPYNEQFF.

The chain carries TRBV10-2 and TRBJ2-1; possible D gene TRBD1, 6 bases. Germline CDR1 WSHSY, CDR2 SAAADI. Trimming removed 4 bases from V and 6 bases from J, with 16 bases in between. The CDR3 loop spans 15 amino acids. The CDR3 loop is CASSGITGPVNEQFF. DNA for the CDR3: TGCGCCAGCAGTGGAATCACAGGGCCAGTCAATGAGCAGTTCTTC.

The chain uses TRBV19 and TRBJ1-5, with D maybe TRBD1 (6 bases). In germline, CDR1 is LNHDA, CDR2 SQIVND (reference sequence). V was trimmed by 3 bases and J by 3 bases, leaving 9 bases between them. The CDR3 is 14 amino acids. In nucleotides, the CDR3 is TGTGCCAGTAGTATCGGACAGCTCAATCAGCCCCAGCATTTT. It translates to CASSIGQLNQPQHF.

The gene calls are TRBV18 and TRBJ1-1; the match to TRBD1 covers 9 bases. The V and J ends lost 0 bases and 4 bases, in that order; junction bases with no gene match: 3. CDR1 is KGHSH and CDR2 is LQKENI in the germline V gene. The CDR3 loop spans 15 amino acids. CDR3 loop: CASSPPTGGSTEAFF. CDR3 in DNA: TGTGCCAGCTCACCACCGACAGGGGGGAGCACTGAAGCTTTCTTT.